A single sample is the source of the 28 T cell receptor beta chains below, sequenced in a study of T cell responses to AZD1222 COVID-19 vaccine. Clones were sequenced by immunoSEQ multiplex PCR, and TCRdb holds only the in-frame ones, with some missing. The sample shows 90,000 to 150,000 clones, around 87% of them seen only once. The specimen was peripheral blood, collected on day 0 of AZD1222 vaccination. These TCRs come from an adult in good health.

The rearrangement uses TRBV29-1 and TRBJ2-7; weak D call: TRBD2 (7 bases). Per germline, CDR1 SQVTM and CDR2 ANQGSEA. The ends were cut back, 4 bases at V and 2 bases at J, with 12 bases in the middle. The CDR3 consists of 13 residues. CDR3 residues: CSVARGATYEQYF. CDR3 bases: TGCAGCGTTGCTCGGGGGGCAACCTACGAGCAGTACTTC.

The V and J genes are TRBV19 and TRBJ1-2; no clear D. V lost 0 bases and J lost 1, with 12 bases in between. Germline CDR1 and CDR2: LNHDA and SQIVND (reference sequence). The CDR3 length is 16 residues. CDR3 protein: CASSIDAANLNYGYTF. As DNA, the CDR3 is TGTGCCAGTAGTATAGACGCAGCCAACCTTAACTATGGCTACACCTTC. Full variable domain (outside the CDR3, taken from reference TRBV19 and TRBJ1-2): DGGITQSPKYLFRKEGQNVTLSCEQNLNHDAMYWYRQDPGQGLRLIYYSQIVNDFQKGDIAEGYSVSREKKESFPLTVTSAQKNPTAFYLCASSIDAANLNYGYTFGSGTRLTVV.

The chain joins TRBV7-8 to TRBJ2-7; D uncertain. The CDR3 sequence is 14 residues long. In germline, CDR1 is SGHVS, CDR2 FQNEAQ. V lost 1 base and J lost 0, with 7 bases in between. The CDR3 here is CASSLVVSSYEQYF. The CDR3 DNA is TGTGCCAGCAGCTTAGTGGTCAGCTCCTACGAGCAGTACTTC.

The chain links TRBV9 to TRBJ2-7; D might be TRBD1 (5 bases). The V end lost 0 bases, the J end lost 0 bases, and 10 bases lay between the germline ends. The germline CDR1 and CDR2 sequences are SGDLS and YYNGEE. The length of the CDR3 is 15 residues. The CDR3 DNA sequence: TGTGCCAGCAGCGTAGACCTAGGGGACTCCTACGAGCAGTACTTC. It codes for CASSVDLGDSYEQYF.

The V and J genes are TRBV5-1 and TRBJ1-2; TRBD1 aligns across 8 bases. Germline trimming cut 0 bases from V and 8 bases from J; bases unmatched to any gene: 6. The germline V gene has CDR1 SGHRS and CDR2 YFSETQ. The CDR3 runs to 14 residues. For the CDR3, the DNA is TGCGCCAGCAGCTTGGGACAGGGGTACCAAGGCTACACCTTC. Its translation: CASSLGQGYQGYTF.

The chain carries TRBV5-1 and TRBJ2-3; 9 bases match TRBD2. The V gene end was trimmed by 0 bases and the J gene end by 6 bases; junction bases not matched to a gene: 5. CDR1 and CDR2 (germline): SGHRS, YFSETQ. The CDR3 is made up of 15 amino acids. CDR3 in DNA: TGCGCCAGCAGCTTGGCTAGCGGGGCCTCGGATACGCAGTATTTT. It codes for CASSLASGASDTQYF.

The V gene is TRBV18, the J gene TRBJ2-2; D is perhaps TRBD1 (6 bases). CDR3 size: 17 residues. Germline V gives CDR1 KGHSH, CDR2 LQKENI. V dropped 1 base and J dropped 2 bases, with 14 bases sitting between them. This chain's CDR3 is CASSPRSNRVNTGELFF. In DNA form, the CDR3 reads TGTGCCAGCTCACCACGTAGCAACAGGGTAAACACCGGGGAGCTGTTTTTT.

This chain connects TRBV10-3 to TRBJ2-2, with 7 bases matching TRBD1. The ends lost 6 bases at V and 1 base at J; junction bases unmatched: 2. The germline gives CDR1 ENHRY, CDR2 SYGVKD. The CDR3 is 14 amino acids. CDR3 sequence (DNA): TGTGCCATCAGCCGGACAGGGAACACCGGGGAGCTGTTTTTT. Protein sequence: CAISRTGNTGELFF.

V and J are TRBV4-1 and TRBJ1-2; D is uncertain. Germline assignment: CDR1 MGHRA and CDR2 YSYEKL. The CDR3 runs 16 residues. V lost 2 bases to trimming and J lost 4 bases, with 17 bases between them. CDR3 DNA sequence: TGCGCCAGCAGCCAACGTCAAAGGAGCCTGGGCTATGGCTACACCTTC. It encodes CASSQRQRSLGYGYTF.

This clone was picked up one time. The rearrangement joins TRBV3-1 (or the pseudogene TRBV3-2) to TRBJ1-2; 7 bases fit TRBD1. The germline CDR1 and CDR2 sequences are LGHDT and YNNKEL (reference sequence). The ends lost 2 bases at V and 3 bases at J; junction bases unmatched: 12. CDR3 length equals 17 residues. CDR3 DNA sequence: TGTGCCAGCAGCCAACAAACGCCGAGGGGGCAGTACTATGGCTACACCTTC. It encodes CASSQQTPRGQYYGYTF.

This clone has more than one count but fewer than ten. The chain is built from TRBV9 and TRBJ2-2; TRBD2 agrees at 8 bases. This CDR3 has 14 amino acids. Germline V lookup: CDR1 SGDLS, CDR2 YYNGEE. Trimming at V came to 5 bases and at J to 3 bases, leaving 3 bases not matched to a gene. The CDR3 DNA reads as TGTGCCAGCAGTCTACTAGCGGACACCGGGGAGCTGTTTTTT. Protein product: CASSLLADTGELFF. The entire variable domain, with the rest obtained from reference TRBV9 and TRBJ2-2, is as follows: DSGVTQTPKHLITATGQRVTLRCSPRSGDLSVYWYQQSLDQGLQFLIQYYNGEERAKGNILERFSAQQFPDLHSELNLSSLELGDSALYFCASSLLADTGELFFGEGSRLTVL.

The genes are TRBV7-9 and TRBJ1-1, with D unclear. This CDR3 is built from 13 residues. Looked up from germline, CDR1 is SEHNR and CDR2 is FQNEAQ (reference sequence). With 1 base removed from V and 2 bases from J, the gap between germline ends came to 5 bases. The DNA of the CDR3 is TGTGCCAGCAGCTTAGACCCAAACACTGAAGCTTTCTTT. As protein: CASSLDPNTEAFF.

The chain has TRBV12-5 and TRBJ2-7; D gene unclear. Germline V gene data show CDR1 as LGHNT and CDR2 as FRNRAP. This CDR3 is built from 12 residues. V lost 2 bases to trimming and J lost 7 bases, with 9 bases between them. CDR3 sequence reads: CASGLKVGEQYF. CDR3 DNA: TGTGCTAGTGGTTTGAAGGTAGGAGAGCAGTACTTC.

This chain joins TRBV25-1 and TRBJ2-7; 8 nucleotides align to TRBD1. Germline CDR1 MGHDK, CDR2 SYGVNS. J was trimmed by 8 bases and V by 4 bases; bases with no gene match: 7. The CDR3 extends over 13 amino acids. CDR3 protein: CASSARQGRKQYF. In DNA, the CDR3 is TGTGCCAGCAGTGCGCGACAGGGGAGGAAGCAGTACTTC.

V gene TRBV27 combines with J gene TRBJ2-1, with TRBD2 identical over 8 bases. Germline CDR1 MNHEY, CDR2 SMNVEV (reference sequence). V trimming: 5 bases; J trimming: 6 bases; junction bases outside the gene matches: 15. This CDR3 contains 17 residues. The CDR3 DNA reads TGTGCCAGCAGTCCCCGGGGGGGAACCGGACCCTCCAATGAGCAGTTCTTC. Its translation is CASSPRGGTGPSNEQFF.

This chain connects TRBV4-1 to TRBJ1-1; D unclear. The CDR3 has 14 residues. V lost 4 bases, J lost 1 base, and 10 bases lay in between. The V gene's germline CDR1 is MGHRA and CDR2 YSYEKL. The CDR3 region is CASSPQAANTEAFF. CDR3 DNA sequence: TGCGCCAGCAGCCCTCAGGCGGCGAACACTGAAGCTTTCTTT.

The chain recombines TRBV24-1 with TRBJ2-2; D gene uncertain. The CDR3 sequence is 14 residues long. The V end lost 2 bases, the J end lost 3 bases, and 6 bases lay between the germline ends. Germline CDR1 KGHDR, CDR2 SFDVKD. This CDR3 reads CATSDSRYTGELFF. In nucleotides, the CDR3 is TGTGCCACCAGTGATTCGCGGTACACCGGGGAGCTGTTTTTT.

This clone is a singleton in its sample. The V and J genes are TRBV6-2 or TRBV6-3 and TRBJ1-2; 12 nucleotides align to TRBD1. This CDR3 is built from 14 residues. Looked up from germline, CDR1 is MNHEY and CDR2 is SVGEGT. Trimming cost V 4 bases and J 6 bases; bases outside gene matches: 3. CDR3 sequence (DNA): TGTGCCAGCAGTTGGGGACAGGGGGCCGATGGCTACACCTTC. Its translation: CASSWGQGADGYTF.

CDR3 in amino acids: CASSPGGISRGYTDTQYF. CDR3 bases: TGTGCCAGCAGCCCCGGGGGGATTAGCAGGGGGTACACAGATACGCAGTATTTT. The J gene is TRBJ2-3, the V gene TRBV2; the D call may be TRBD1 or TRBD2 (7 bases each). The CDR3 is made up of 18 amino acids. The germline V gene encodes CDR1 SNHLY and CDR2 FYNNEI. The V and J ends lost 6 bases and 2 bases respectively, with 24 bases between them.

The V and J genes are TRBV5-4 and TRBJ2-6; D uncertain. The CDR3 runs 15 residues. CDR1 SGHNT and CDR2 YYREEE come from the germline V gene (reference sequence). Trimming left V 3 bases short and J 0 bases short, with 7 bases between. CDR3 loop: CASSSYSSGANVLTF. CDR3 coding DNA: TGTGCCAGCAGCTCCTACAGCTCTGGGGCCAACGTCCTGACTTTC.

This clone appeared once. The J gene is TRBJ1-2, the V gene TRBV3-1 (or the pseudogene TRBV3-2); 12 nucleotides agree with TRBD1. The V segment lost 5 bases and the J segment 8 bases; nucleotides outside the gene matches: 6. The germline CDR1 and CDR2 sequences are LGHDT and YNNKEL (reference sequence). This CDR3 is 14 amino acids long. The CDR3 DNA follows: TGTGCCAGCAGCTTGGGACAGGGGGCGAGCGGCTACACCTTC. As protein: CASSLGQGASGYTF.

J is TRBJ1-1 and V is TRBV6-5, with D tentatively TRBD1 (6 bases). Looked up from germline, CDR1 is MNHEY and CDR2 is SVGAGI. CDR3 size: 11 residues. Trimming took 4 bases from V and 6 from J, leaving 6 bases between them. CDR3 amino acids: CASSWTAEAFF. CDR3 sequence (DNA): TGTGCCAGCAGTTGGACAGCTGAAGCTTTCTTT.

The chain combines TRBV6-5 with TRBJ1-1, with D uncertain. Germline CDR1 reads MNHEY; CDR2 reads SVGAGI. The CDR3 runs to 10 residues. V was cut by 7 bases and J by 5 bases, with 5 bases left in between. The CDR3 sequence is CASKWTEAFF. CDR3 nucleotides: TGTGCCAGCAAGTGGACTGAAGCTTTCTTT.

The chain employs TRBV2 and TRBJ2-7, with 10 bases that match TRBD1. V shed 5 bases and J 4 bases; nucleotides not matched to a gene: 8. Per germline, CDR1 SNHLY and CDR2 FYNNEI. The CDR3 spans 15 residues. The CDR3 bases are TGTGCCAGCAGTCGACAGGGGGCCGCAGGTTACGAGCAGTACTTC. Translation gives CASSRQGAAGYEQYF.

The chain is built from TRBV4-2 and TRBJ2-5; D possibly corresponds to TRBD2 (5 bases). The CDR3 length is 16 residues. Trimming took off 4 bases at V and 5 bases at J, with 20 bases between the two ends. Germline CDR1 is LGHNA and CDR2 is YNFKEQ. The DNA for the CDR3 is TGTGCCAGCAGCCTCCGCGAGGTCCCGGGAAGGGAGACCCAGTACTTC. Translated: CASSLREVPGRETQYF.

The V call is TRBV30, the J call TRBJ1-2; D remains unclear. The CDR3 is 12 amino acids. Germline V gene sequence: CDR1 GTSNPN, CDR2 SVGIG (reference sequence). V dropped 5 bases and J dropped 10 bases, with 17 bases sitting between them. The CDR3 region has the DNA TGTGCCTGGGGAACCAACGGGGAGGTCTACACCTTC. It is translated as CAWGTNGEVYTF.

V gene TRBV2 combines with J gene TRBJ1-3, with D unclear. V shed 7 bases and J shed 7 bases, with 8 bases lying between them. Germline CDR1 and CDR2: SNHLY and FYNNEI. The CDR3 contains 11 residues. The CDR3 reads CASKESNTIYF. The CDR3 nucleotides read TGTGCCAGCAAAGAGAGTAACACCATATATTTT.

CDR3: CASSLAGSSYEQYF. The DNA for the CDR3 is TGTGCCAGTAGTCTTGCAGGGAGCTCCTACGAGCAGTACTTC. The V and J genes are TRBV19 and TRBJ2-7; D may correspond to TRBD1 or TRBD2 (5 bases each). Trimming removed 5 bases from V and 0 bases from J, with 11 bases in between. The CDR3 loop spans 14 amino acids. Germline values: CDR1 LNHDA, CDR2 SQIVND (reference sequence).